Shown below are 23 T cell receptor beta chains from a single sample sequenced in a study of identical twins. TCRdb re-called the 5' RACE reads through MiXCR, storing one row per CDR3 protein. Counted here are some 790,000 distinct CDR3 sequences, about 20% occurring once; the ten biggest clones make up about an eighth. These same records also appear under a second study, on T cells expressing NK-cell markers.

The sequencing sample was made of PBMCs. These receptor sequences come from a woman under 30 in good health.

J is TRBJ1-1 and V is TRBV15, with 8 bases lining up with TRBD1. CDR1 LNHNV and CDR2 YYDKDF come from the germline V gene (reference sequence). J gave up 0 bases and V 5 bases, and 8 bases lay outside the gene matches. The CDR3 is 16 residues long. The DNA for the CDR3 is TGTGCCACCAGCCGTCGACAGGGGTTTATGAACACTGAAGCTTTCTTT. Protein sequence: CATSRRQGFMNTEAFF.

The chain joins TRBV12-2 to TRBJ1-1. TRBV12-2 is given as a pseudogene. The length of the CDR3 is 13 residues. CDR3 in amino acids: CASRHGMNTEAFF. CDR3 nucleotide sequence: TGTGCAAGTCGCCACGGTATGAACACTGAAGCTTTCTTT.

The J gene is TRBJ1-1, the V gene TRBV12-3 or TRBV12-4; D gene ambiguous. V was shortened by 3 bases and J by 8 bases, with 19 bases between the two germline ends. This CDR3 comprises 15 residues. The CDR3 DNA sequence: TGTGCCAGCAGTTTTCGGCAGGCTCCATCCCGCGAAGCTTTCTTT. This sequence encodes CASSFRQAPSREAFF.

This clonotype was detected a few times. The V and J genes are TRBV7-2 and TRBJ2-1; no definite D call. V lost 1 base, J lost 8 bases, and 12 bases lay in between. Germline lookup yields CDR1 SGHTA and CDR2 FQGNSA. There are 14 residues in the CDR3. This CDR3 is CASSLESFRDEQFF. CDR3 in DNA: TGTGCCAGCAGCTTAGAGTCATTTCGGGATGAGCAGTTCTTC.

As DNA, the CDR3 is TGTGCCAGCAGTTTACTAGCGAGACAAGAGACCCAGTACTTC. Protein sequence: CASSLLARQETQYF. J is TRBJ2-5 and V is TRBV27, with a possible D match to TRBD2 (6 bases). Germline V gives CDR1 MNHEY, CDR2 SMNVEV (reference sequence). The CDR3 extends over 14 amino acids. Between the trimmed V and J ends, which lost 2 bases and 2 bases, there was a span of 9 bases.

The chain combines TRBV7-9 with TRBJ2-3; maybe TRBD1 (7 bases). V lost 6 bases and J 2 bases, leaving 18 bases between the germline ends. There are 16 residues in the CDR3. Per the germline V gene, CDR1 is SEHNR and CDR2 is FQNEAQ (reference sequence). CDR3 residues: CASRFLEGASTDTQYF. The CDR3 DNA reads TGTGCCAGCAGGTTCCTGGAGGGGGCGTCCACAGATACGCAGTATTTT.

The DNA of the CDR3 is TGTGCCAGCGCTAAAGGACAGGGGACGGCAGATACGCAGTATTTT. Its translation is CASAKGQGTADTQYF. V usage is TRBV9 and J usage is TRBJ2-3; 9 positions agree with TRBD1. V shed 7 bases, J shed 4 bases, and the junction held 10 bases outside the gene matches. CDR1 is SGDLS, CDR2 YYNGEE, per germline. The CDR3 covers 15 residues.

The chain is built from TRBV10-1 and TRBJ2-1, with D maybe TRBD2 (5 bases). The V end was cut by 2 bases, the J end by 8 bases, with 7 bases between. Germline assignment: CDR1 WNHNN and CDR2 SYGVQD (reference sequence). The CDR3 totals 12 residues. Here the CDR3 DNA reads TGCGCCAGCAGTGAGCGGGATTATGAGCAGTTCTTC. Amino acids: CASSERDYEQFF.

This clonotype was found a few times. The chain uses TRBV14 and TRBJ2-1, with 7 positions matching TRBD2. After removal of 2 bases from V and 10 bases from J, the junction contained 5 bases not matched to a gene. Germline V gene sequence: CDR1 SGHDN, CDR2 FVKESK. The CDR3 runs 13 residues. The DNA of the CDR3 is TGTGCCAGCAGCCAACTAACTAGCGTGGAGCAGTTCTTC. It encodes CASSQLTSVEQFF.

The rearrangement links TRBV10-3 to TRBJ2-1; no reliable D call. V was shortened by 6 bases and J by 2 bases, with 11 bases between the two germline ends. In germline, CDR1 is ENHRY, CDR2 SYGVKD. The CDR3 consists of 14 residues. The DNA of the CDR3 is TGTGCCATCAGACAATCAAATCCCTACAATGAGCAGTTCTTC. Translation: CAIRQSNPYNEQFF.

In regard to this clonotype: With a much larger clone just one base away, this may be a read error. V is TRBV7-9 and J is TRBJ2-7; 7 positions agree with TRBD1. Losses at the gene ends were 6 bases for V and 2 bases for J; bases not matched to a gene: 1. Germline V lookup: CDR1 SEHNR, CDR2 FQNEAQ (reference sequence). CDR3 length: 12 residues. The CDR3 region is CASRGQPYEQYF. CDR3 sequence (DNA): TGTGCCAGCAGGGGACAGCCCTACGAGCAGTACTTC. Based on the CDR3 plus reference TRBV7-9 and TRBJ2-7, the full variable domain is DTGVSQNPRHKITKRGQNVTFRCDPISEHNRLYWYRQTLGQGPEFLTYFQNEAQLEKSRLLSDRFSAERPKGSFSTLEIQRTEQGDSAMYLCASRGQPYEQYFGPGTRLTVT.

CDR3 bases: TGTGCCAGCAGCTTGGCCGGGGCGCGAGAGACCCAGTACTTC. Protein: CASSLAGARETQYF. The chain joins TRBV13 to TRBJ2-5; the D gene could be TRBD1 or TRBD2 (5 bases each). V was clipped by 3 bases and J by 4 bases, with 12 bases between them. The CDR3 loop spans 14 amino acids. Germline V lookup: CDR1 PRHDT, CDR2 FYEKMQ (reference sequence).

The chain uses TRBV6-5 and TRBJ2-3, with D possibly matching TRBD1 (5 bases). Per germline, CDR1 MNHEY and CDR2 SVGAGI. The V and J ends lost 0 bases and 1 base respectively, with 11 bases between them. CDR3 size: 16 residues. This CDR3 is CASSYSSGARTDTQYF. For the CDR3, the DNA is TGTGCCAGCAGTTACTCGAGTGGGGCGCGCACAGATACGCAGTATTTT.

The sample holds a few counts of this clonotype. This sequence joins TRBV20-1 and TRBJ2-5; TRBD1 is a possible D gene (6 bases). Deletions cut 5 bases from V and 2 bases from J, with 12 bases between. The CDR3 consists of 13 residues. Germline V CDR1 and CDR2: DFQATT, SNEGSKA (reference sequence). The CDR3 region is CSAQGGHQETQYF. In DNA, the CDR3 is TGCAGTGCTCAAGGGGGTCATCAAGAGACCCAGTACTTC.

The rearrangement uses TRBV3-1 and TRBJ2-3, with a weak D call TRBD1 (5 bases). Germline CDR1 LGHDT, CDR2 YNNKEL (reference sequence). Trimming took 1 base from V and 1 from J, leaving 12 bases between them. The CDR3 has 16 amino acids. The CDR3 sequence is CASSQVFGQGTDTQYF. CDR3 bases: TGTGCCAGCAGCCAAGTATTCGGACAAGGCACAGATACGCAGTATTTT.

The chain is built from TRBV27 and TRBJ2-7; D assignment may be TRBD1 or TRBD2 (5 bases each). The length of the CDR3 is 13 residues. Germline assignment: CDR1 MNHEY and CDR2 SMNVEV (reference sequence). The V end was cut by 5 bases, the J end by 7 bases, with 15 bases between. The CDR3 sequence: CASSPERWGEQYF. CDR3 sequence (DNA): TGTGCCAGCAGTCCCGAACGCTGGGGGGAGCAGTACTTC.

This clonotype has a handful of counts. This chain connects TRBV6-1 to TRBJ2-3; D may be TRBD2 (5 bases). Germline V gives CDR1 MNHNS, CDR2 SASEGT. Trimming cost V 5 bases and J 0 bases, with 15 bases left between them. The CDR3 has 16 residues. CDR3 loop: CASSPLIGLSTDTQYF. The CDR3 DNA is TGTGCCAGCAGTCCTCTTATAGGACTTAGCACAGATACGCAGTATTTT.

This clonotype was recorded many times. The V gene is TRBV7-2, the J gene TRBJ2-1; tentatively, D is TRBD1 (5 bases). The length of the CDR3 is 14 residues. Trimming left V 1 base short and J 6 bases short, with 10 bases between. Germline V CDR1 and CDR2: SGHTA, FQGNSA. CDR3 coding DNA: TGTGCCAGCAGCTTAGGGCAGGGTAGCAATGAGCAGTTCTTC. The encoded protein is CASSLGQGSNEQFF.

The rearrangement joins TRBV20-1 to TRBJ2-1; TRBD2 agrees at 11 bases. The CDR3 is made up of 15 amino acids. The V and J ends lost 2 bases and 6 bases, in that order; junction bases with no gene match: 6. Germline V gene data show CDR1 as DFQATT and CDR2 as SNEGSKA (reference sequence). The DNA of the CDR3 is TGCAGTGCTAGAACCAGACTAGCGGGACTCAATGAGCAGTTCTTC. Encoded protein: CSARTRLAGLNEQFF.

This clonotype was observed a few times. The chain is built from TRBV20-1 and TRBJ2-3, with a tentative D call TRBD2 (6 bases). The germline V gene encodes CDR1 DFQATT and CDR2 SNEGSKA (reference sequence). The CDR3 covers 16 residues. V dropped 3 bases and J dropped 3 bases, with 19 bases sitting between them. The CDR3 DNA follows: TGCAGTGCTAGTCGGCGCGGGGAGACGGATACAGATACGCAGTATTTT. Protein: CSASRRGETDTDTQYF.

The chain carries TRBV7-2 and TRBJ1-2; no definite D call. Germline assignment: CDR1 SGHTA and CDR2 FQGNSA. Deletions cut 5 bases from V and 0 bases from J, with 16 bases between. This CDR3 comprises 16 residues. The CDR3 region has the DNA TGTGCCAGCAGCCTGTCAGTTCCGGCTGCTAACTATGGCTACACCTTC. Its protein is CASSLSVPAANYGYTF.

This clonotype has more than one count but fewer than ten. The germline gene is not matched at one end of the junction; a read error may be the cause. Written as DNA, the CDR3 is TGCGCCAGCAGGTTGGCCTATGGACGGGACAGTCACAATGAGCAGTTCTTC. Amino acid sequence: CASRLAYGRDSHNEQFF. The chain carries TRBV5-1 and TRBJ2-1; 7 bases are a match to TRBD1. Germline V lookup: CDR1 SGHRS, CDR2 YFSETQ. This CDR3 region has 17 residues.

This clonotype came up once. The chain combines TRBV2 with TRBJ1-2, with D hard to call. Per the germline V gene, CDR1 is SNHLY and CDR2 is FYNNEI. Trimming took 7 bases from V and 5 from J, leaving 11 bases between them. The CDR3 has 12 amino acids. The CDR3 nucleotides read TGTGCCAGCAAAATGGACGGGTATGGCTACACCTTC. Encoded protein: CASKMDGYGYTF.